The 13 T cell receptor beta chains given below trace back to one sample, sequenced in a study of cytomegalovirus exposure and HLA in healthy donors (TCRdb year 2017). The library relied on the immunoSEQ multiplex PCR assay. The multiplex PCR relied on a mix of 60 forward primers for TCR Vbeta segments and 13 reverse primers for TCR Jbeta segments. TCRdb stores this immuneACCESS table with in-frame sequences only. Part of the clones is absent; in the studies checked, under half of the shortfall reflects unresolved V genes, and no reason is known for the rest. This sample lists 60,000 or so clones; 55% to 85% were detected once. The leading ten clones occupy over 30% of the sample. The sequenced sample consisted of PBMCs. All receptors come from a man in his forties in good health and CMV-seropositive.

J is TRBJ1-1 and V is TRBV4-3; D is ambiguous. V dropped 0 bases and J dropped 3 bases, with 8 bases sitting between them. This CDR3 has 14 residues. Germline CDR1 and CDR2: LGHNA and YSLEER. CDR3 in amino acids: CASSQDRSDTEAFF. In DNA, the CDR3 is TGCGCCAGCAGCCAAGATCGTTCCGACACTGAAGCTTTCTTT.

The CDR3 loop is CASSDGTGRAYEQYF. DNA for the CDR3: TGTGCCAGCAGTGACGGGACAGGGCGCGCCTACGAGCAGTACTTC. The chain recombines TRBV25-1 with TRBJ2-7; 9 bases fit TRBD1. V shed 3 bases and J 2 bases; nucleotides not matched to a gene: 5. CDR1 is MGHDK and CDR2 is SYGVNS in the germline V gene. The CDR3 length is 15 residues.

V gene TRBV2 combines with J gene TRBJ2-2; TRBD2 aligns across 7 bases. Germline loops: CDR1 SNHLY, CDR2 FYNNEI. The V gene end was trimmed by 8 bases and the J gene end by 2 bases; junction bases not matched to a gene: 5. The CDR3 consists of 14 residues. CDR3 sequence (DNA): TGTGCCAGCGGGAGGGATTCAAACACCGGGGAGCTGTTTTTT. It specifies CASGRDSNTGELFF.

This clone was observed a single time. This chain links TRBV29-1 with TRBJ2-5; 7 nucleotides match TRBD1. The CDR3 extends over 13 amino acids. Trimming at V came to 7 bases and at J to 5 bases, leaving 10 bases not matched to a gene. CDR1 and CDR2 (germline): SQVTM, ANQGSEA. CDR3 in DNA: TGCAGCGCCAACGACAGGGTACGGGAGACCCAGTACTTC. Translated: CSANDRVRETQYF.

The rearrangement joins TRBV4-1 to TRBJ1-1, with D unresolved. Germline CDR1 reads MGHRA; CDR2 reads YSYEKL. Trimming removed 0 bases at V and 1 base at J, with 6 bases between. CDR3 length: 14 residues. The CDR3 region is CASSQDRWNTEAFF. CDR3 DNA: TGCGCCAGCAGCCAAGATCGTTGGAACACTGAAGCTTTCTTT.

This clone was seen only a few times. The chain uses TRBV5-8 and TRBJ2-7; 9 bases line up with TRBD1. CDR3 length: 15 residues. CDR1 and CDR2 from the germline V gene are SGHTS and YDEGEE. V lost 4 bases, J lost 6 bases, and 11 bases stayed unmatched. The CDR3 bases are TGTGCCAGCAGCCGTGACAGGGGGTTATCGGGCGAGCAGTACTTC. It yields the protein CASSRDRGLSGEQYF.

V gene TRBV2 combines with J gene TRBJ2-5; 11 bases agree with TRBD2. The CDR3 consists of 17 residues. CDR1 SNHLY and CDR2 FYNNEI come from the germline V gene. With V trimmed by 6 bases and J by 4 bases, 13 bases remained unmatched. CDR3 protein: CASSRTSGSLQGETQYF. The CDR3 nucleotides are TGTGCCAGCAGCCGGACTAGCGGGTCCCTACAGGGAGAGACCCAGTACTTC. The full variable domain, rest sourced from reference TRBV2 and TRBJ2-5, is EPEVTQTPSHQVTQMGQEVILRCVPISNHLYFYWYRQILGQKVEFLVSFYNNEISEKSEIFDDQFSVERPDGSNFTLKIRSTKLEDSAMYFCASSRTSGSLQGETQYFGPGTRLLVL.

This clone has only a few counts. The V and J genes are TRBV6-1 and TRBJ2-7; no reliable D call. V was trimmed by 0 bases and J by 1 base, leaving 10 bases between them. The CDR3 is 15 residues long. Germline loops: CDR1 MNHNS, CDR2 SASEGT. Written as DNA, the CDR3 is TGTGCCAGCAGTGAAGCCCGACATGTTTCCTACGAGCAGTACTTC. This sequence encodes CASSEARHVSYEQYF.

This clone was found a few times. The rearrangement uses TRBV5-1 and TRBJ1-3; D perhaps matches TRBD1 (5 bases). V was shortened by 1 base and J by 1 base, with 9 bases between the two germline ends. CDR1 is SGHRS and CDR2 is YFSETQ in the germline V gene. The CDR3 is made up of 15 amino acids. The chain's CDR3 is CASSLRQGSGNTIYF. The CDR3 coding sequence is TGCGCCAGCAGCTTGAGGCAGGGTTCTGGAAACACCATATATTTT.

There are a few counts of this clone. The chain recombines TRBV6-5 with TRBJ1-4; no definite D call. Trimming took off 2 bases at V and 3 bases at J, with 10 bases between the two ends. This CDR3 comprises 15 residues. CDR1 is MNHEY and CDR2 is SVGAGI in the germline V gene. This CDR3 is CASSYGLQANEKLFF. Written as DNA, the CDR3 is TGTGCCAGCAGTTACGGGCTCCAGGCTAATGAAAAACTGTTTTTT.

The chain couples TRBV25-1 to TRBJ2-7, with D possibly being TRBD2 (6 bases). This CDR3 comprises 14 residues. V was clipped by 9 bases and J by 0 bases, with 15 bases between them. Germline V gene sequence: CDR1 MGHDK, CDR2 SYGVNS. The CDR3 loop reads CARNPRGLSYEQYF. The CDR3 DNA reads TGTGCCAGGAACCCCCGGGGACTCTCCTACGAGCAGTACTTC.

The J gene is TRBJ2-7, the V gene TRBV15, with D maybe TRBD1 (6 bases). CDR1 and CDR2 (germline): LNHNV, YYDKDF (reference sequence). V dropped 4 bases and J dropped 3 bases, with 19 bases sitting between them. This CDR3 is built from 16 residues. The CDR3: CATSTRNGQGIYEQYF. CDR3 coding DNA: TGTGCCACCAGCACCCGAAACGGGCAGGGGATCTACGAGCAGTACTTC.

J is TRBJ2-5 and V is TRBV7-3, with 14 bases lining up with TRBD2. The junction had 3 bases not matched to a gene; V was cut back by 5 bases and J by 1 base. The germline CDR1 and CDR2 sequences are SGHTA and FQGTGA. The CDR3 has 16 residues. The CDR3 spells CASSPGLAGGQETQYF. In DNA, the CDR3 is TGTGCCAGCAGCCCCGGACTAGCGGGGGGCCAAGAGACCCAGTACTTC.